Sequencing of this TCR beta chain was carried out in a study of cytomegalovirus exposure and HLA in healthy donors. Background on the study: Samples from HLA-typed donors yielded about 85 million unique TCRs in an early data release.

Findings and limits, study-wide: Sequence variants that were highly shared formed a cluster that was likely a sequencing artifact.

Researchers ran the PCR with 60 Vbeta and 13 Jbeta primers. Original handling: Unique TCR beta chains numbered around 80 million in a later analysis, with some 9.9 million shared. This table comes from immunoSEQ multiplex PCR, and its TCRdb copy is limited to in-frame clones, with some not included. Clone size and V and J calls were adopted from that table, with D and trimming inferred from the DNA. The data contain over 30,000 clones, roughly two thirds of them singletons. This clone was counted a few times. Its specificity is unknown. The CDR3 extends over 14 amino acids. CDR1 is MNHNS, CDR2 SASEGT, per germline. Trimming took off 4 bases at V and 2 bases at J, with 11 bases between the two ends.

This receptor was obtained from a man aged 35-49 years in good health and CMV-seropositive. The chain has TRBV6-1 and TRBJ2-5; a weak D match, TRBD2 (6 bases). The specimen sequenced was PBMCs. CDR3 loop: CASSGTGLQETQYF. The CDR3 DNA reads TGTGCCAGCAGTGGAACAGGACTACAAGAGACCCAGTACTTC.